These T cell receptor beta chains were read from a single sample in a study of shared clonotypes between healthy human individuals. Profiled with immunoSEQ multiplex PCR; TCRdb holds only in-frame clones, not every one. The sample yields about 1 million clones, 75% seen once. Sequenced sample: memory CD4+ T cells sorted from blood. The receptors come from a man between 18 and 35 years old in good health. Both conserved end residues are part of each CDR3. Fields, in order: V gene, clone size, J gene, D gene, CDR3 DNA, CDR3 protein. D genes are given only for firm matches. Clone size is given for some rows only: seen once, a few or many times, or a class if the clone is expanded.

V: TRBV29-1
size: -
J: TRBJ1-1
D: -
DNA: TGCAGCGCCCACCGGGGCACTGAAGCTTTCTTT
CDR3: CSAHRGTEAFF

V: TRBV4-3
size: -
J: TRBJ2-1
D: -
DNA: TGCGCCAGCAGCCAAGAGAGCGGTAGGTTTAGCTCCTACAATGAGCAGTTCTTC
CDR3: CASSQESGRFSSYNEQFF

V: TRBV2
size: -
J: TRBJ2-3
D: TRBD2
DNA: TGTGCCAGCAACCGGGAGGGTATCACAGATACGCAGTATTTT
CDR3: CASNREGITDTQYF

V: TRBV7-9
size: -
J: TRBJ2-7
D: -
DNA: TGTGCCAGCAGCTTAGCCCCAGCGGCCCGAGGGGAGCAGTACTTC
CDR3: CASSLAPAARGEQYF

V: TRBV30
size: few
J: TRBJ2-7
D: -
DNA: TGTGCCTGGATGGGCCGGGGGGCGCCACCCTACGAGCAGTACTTC
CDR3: CAWMGRGAPPYEQYF

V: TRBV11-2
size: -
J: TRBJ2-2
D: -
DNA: TGTGCCAGCGGGCCGATCACCGGGGAGCTGTTTTTT
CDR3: CASGPITGELFF

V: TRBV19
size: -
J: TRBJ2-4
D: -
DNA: TGTGCCAGTAGTGTAGAGAGGGCCAAAAACATTCAGTACTTC
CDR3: CASSVERAKNIQYF

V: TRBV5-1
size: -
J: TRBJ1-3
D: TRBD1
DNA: TGCGCCAGCAGCTGGACAGGGCGGGGAGACACCATATATTTT
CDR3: CASSWTGRGDTIYF

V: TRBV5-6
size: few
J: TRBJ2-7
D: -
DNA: TGTGCCAGCAGCTTGGCCATCTCCTACGAGCAGTACTTC
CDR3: CASSLAISYEQYF

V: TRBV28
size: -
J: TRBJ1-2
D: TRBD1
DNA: TGTGCCATCATACGGGACAGGGGGCAGGGTGGCTACACCTTC
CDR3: CAIIRDRGQGGYTF

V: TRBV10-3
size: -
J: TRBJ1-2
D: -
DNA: TGTGCCATCAGTGGACAGGATATTCATGGCTACACCTTC
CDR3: CAISGQDIHGYTF

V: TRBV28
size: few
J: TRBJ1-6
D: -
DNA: TGTGCCAGCAGTCCCCCCCTCAGGGGAAGCTCCTATAATTCACCCCTCCACTTT
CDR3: CASSPPLRGSSYNSPLHF

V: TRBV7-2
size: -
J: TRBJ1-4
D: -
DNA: TGTGCCAGCAGCTCCCAAGGAGAGGCTAATGAAAAACTGTTTTTT
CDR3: CASSSQGEANEKLFF

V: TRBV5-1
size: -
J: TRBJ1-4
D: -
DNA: TGCGCCAGCACTTTTCGGGGCTCGGGTAATGAAAAACTGTTTTTT
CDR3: CASTFRGSGNEKLFF

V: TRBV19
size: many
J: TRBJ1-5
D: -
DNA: TGTGCCAGTAGAGCTAGCAATCAGCCCCAGCATTTT
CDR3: CASRASNQPQHF

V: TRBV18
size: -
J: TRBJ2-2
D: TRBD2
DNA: TGTGCCAGCTCACTCCTAGCGGGGGGTTCCAACACCGGGGAGCTGTTTTTT
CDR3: CASSLLAGGSNTGELFF

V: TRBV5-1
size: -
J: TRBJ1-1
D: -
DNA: TGCGCCAGCAGAATCATGAACACTGAAGCTTTCTTT
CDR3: CASRIMNTEAFF

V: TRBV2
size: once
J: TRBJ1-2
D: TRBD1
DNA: TGTGCCAGCAGGGGGGACAGTAACTATGGCTACACCTTC
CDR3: CASRGDSNYGYTF

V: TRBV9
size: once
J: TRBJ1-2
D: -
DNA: TGTGCCAGCAGCGCCGTCTATCTAAAATCGGACGGCCATGGCTACACCTTC
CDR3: CASSAVYLKSDGHGYTF

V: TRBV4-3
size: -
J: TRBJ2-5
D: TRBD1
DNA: TGCGCCAGCAGCCCAGGGACAGGGGGTTTTGAGACCCAGTACTTC
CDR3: CASSPGTGGFETQYF

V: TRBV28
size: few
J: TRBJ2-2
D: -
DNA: TGTGCCAGCAGTTTAAGAAACACCGGGGAGCTGTTTTTT
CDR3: CASSLRNTGELFF

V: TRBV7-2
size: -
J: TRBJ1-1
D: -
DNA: TGTGCCAGCAGCTCGCTCGAGTACACTGAAGCTTTCTTT
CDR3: CASSSLEYTEAFF

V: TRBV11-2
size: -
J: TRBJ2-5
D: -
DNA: TGTGCCAGCAGCCCGGACCGTGAAGAGACCCAGTACTTC
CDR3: CASSPDREETQYF

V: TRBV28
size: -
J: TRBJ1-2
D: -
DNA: TGTGCCAGCGACAGCCGGGACATAGCTAACTATGGCTACACCTTC
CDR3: CASDSRDIANYGYTF

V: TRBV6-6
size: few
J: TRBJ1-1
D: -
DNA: TGTGCCAGCAGTCGATTGGGAGGCGCTGAAGCTTTCTTT
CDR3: CASSRLGGAEAFF

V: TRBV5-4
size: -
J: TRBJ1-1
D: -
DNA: TGTGCCAGCAGCTTACAGGGAGGTGAAGCTTTCTTT
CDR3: CASSLQGGEAFF

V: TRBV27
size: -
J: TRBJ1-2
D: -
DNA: TGTGCCAGCAGTTTCATGAGGGGTGAGGGCTACACCTTC
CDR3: CASSFMRGEGYTF

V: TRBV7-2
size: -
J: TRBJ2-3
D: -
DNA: TGTGCCAGCAGCCTCCGACTGGCGGGCACAGATACGCAGTATTTT
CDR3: CASSLRLAGTDTQYF

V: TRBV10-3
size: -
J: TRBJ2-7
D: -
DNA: TGTGCCATCAGCCCTGTACTAGGGATCTACGAGCAGTACTTC
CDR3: CAISPVLGIYEQYF

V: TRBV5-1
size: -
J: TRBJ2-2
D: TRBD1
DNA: TGCGCCAGCAGCTTGCGTGGGACAGGGTCGGGAACCGGGGAGCTGTTTTTT
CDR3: CASSLRGTGSGTGELFF

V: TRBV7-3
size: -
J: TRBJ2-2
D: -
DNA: TGTGCCAGCAGCCCTTCGACAGGTGGCACCGGGGAGCTGTTTTTT
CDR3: CASSPSTGGTGELFF

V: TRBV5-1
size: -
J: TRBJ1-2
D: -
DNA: TGCGCCAGCAGCTGGGTGGAGGGAACCGATGGCTACACCTTC
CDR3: CASSWVEGTDGYTF

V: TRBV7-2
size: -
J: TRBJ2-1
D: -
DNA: TGTGCCAGCAGCGCCGGACCGTTAGTCTCCTACAATGAGCAGTTCTTC
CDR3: CASSAGPLVSYNEQFF

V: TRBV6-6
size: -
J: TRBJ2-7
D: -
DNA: TGTGCCACCATAGGACAGAAAGGGGCCTACGAGCAGTACTTC
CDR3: CATIGQKGAYEQYF

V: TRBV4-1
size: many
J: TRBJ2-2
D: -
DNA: TGCGCCAGCAGCCAAGCACCCGGGGGCCCGTTGATGAAGGAGCTGTTTTTT
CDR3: CASSQAPGGPLMKELFF

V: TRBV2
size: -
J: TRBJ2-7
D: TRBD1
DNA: TGTGCCAGCAGCGAAGGGACAGGTCAACACGAGCAGTACTTC
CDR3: CASSEGTGQHEQYF

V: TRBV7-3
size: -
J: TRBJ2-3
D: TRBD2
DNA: TGTGCCAGCAGCCGAGGACTAGCGGGAGGCACAGATACGCAGTATTTT
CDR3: CASSRGLAGGTDTQYF

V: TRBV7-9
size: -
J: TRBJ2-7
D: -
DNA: TGTGCCAGCAGCTTAGCCGGCTCCTACGAGCAGTACTTC
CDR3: CASSLAGSYEQYF

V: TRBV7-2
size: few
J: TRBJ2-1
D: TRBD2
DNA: TGTGCCAGCAGCTTAGGAATGACTAGCGGTTACAATGAGCAGTTCTTC
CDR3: CASSLGMTSGYNEQFF

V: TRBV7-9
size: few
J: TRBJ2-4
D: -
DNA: TGTGCCAGCTCAGGGAAAAACATTCAGTACTTC
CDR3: CASSGKNIQYF

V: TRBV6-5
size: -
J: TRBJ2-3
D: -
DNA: TGTGCCAGCAGTTATAGAGGCGCCGGGACAGATACGCAGTATTTT
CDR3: CASSYRGAGTDTQYF

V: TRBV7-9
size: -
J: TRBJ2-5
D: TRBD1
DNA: TGTGCCAGCAGCCCAGACAGGGCCCAAGAGACCCAGTACTTC
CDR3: CASSPDRAQETQYF

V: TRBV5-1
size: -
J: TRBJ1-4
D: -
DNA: TGCGCCAGCAGCTTGACAGCAACTAATGAAAAACTGTTTTTT
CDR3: CASSLTATNEKLFF

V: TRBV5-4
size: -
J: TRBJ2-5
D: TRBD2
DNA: TGTGCCAGCAGCTGGCGGGGGGGCCGAGAGACCCAGTACTTC
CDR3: CASSWRGGRETQYF

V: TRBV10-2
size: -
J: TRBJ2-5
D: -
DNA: TGCGCCAGCGCCGGGACTCCCCCCCAAGAGACCCAGTACTTC
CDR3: CASAGTPPQETQYF

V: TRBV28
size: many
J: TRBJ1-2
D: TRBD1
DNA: TGTGCCGTCGAGACAGGGTTGAACTATGGCTACACCTTC
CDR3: CAVETGLNYGYTF

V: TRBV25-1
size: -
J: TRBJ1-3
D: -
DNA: TGTGCCAGCAGACAGTACTCTGGAAACACCATATATTTT
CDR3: CASRQYSGNTIYF

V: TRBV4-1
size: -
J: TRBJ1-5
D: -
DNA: TGCGCCAGCAGCCAATTAGGGTATAGCAATCAGCCCCAGCATTTT
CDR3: CASSQLGYSNQPQHF

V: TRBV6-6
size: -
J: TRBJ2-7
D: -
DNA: TGTGCCAGCAGCTGGGGCAGGGAGAGTGAGCAGTACTTC
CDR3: CASSWGRESEQYF

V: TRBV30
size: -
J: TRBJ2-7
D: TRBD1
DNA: TGTGCCTGGAAGTGGGGGACAGGGACCTACGAGCAGTACTTC
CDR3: CAWKWGTGTYEQYF

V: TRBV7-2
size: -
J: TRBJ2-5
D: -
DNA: TGTGCCAGCAGCTTATTAGGGCCCCAGTACTTC
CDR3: CASSLLGPQYF

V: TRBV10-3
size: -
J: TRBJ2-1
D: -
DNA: TGTGCCATCAGCCCTCTGGGCAATGAGCAGTTCTTC
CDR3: CAISPLGNEQFF

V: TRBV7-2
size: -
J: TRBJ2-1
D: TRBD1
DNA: TGTGCCAGCAGCCCTCACAGGGGGTACAATGAGCAGTTCTTC
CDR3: CASSPHRGYNEQFF

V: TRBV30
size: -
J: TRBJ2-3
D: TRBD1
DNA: TGTGCCTGGAGTGTACGACAGGGACGCACAGATACGCAGTATTTT
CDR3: CAWSVRQGRTDTQYF

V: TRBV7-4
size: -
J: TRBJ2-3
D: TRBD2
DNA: TGTGCCACGCGCTGGCGGGAGGGCCCCTGTGATAAAGATACGCAGTATTTT
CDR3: CATRWREGPCDKDTQYF